The 26 T cell receptor beta chains given below trace back to one sample, sequenced in a study of blood T cell repertoires in COVID-19. Profiled with immunoSEQ multiplex PCR; TCRdb holds only in-frame clones, not every one. The table lists 150,000 to 200,000 clones, roughly 89% of them singletons. Sequenced material: peripheral blood. The receptors derive from a man in his forties with acute or convalescent COVID-19.

The V and J genes are TRBV11-1 and TRBJ1-2; possible D gene TRBD1, 5 bases. CDR3 size: 14 residues. Trimming stripped 6 bases from V and 2 bases from J, with 13 bases between. Germline V gives CDR1 SGHAT, CDR2 FQDESV (reference sequence). The CDR3 DNA is TGTGCCAGCAGGTCTGCAGGGCCGAACTATGGCTACACCTTC. It translates to CASRSAGPNYGYTF.

This chain joins TRBV7-6 and TRBJ1-6; D possibly corresponds to TRBD1 (6 bases). Germline values: CDR1 SGHVS, CDR2 FNYEAQ. V lost 1 base, J lost 6 bases, and 7 bases lay in between. This CDR3 region has 14 residues. In DNA, the CDR3 is TGTGCCAGCAGCTTAGTGGACAGTAATTCACCCCTCCACTTT. Protein sequence: CASSLVDSNSPLHF. Full variable domain (rest looked up from reference TRBV7-6 and TRBJ1-6): GAGVSQSPRYKVTKRGQDVALRCDPISGHVSLYWYRQALGQGPEFLTYFNYEAQQDKSGLPNDRFSAERPEGSISTLTIQRTEQRDSAMYRCASSLVDSNSPLHFGNGTRLTVT.

V gene TRBV5-1 combines with J gene TRBJ1-2; TRBD1 agrees at 9 bases. CDR1 and CDR2 (germline): SGHRS, YFSETQ. Unmatched junction bases numbered 4, after V lost 4 bases and J lost 6 bases. CDR3 size: 13 residues. CDR3: CASSPRDRDGYTF. CDR3 sequence (DNA): TGCGCCAGCAGCCCCCGGGACAGGGATGGCTACACCTTC.

V is TRBV6-5 and J is TRBJ1-2, with D hard to call. Between the trimmed V and J ends, which lost 7 bases and 6 bases, there was a span of 15 bases. Germline CDR1 is MNHEY and CDR2 is SVGAGI. CDR3 length: 13 residues. DNA for the CDR3: TGTGCCAGCACCTTCGCGGCGGGTAATGGCTACACCTTC. This translates into CASTFAAGNGYTF.

This clone was seen a single time. V and J are TRBV4-1 and TRBJ1-2, with 8 positions matching TRBD1. The germline V gene encodes CDR1 MGHRA and CDR2 YSYEKL. J lost 8 bases, V lost 4 bases, and 6 bases had no gene match. There are 13 residues in the CDR3. The CDR3 region is CASSPGQGGGYTF. CDR3 nucleotides: TGCGCCAGCAGCCCCGGACAGGGAGGCGGCTACACCTTC.

This clone was detected a few times. This chain links TRBV5-6 with TRBJ1-1; D gene unclear. The germline CDR1 and CDR2 sequences are SGHDT and YYEEEE. Trimming took 0 bases from V and 2 from J, leaving 14 bases between them. The CDR3 is 16 amino acids. CDR3 protein: CASSLGGPATNTEAFF. The DNA of the CDR3 is TGTGCCAGCAGCTTGGGAGGGCCAGCCACAAACACTGAAGCTTTCTTT.

The rearrangement uses TRBV7-2 and TRBJ2-3; 14 positions agree with TRBD2. CDR3 length: 16 amino acids. Germline-derived CDR1 and CDR2 are SGHTA and FQGNSA. Unmatched junction bases numbered 7, after V lost 5 bases and J lost 6 bases. The CDR3 spells CASSKGTSGGWDTQYF. The CDR3, as DNA: TGTGCCAGCAGCAAAGGGACTAGCGGGGGTTGGGATACGCAGTATTTT.

Of note for this clone: At one boundary the junction diverges from the germline segment, which might be a read error. The chain recombines TRBV6-5 with TRBJ1-1; D may be TRBD1 (6 bases). CDR1 and CDR2 from the germline V gene are MNHEY and SVGAGI. The CDR3 is 13 amino acids. The chain's CDR3 is CASSWTVRTETFF. The CDR3 DNA reads as TGTGCCAGCAGTTGGACAGTGAGGACTGAAACTTTCTTT.

V is TRBV6-1 and J is TRBJ2-7; the match to TRBD2 covers 15 bases. The CDR3 is 18 residues long. With 4 bases clipped from V and 2 bases from J, the junction kept 9 bases outside the gene matches. CDR1 and CDR2 (germline): MNHNS, SASEGT. For the CDR3, the DNA is TGTGCCAGCAGTGGAGTCGGGACTAGCGGGGGGATCACCTACGAGCAGTACTTC. This codes for CASSGVGTSGGITYEQYF.

The chain combines TRBV7-2 with TRBJ2-7, with D maybe TRBD1 (5 bases). The V gene's germline CDR1 is SGHTA and CDR2 FQGNSA. Trimming pared 2 bases from V and 4 bases from J, leaving 6 bases between. The CDR3 is made up of 12 amino acids. The CDR3 loop is CASSLQGYEQYF. In DNA form, the CDR3 reads TGTGCCAGCAGCTTACAGGGATACGAGCAGTACTTC.

The chain has TRBV5-1 and TRBJ1-3, with 10 positions matching TRBD1. The germline V gene encodes CDR1 SGHRS and CDR2 YFSETQ. This CDR3 has 15 residues. With 2 bases clipped from V and 8 bases from J, the junction kept 7 bases outside the gene matches. CDR3 coding DNA: TGCGCCAGCAGCTTCTTCGGGACAGGGGAAGACACCATATATTTT. Its translation: CASSFFGTGEDTIYF.

In this sample, this clone turned up once. This chain uses TRBV5-1 with TRBJ1-6; D is unresolved. Looked up from germline, CDR1 is SGHRS and CDR2 is YFSETQ. The CDR3 runs to 13 residues. Trimming removed 3 bases from V and 8 bases from J, with 9 bases in between. The CDR3 DNA reads as TGCGCCAGCAGCTCCCTTACGGATTCACCCCTCCACTTT. It yields the protein CASSSLTDSPLHF.

This clone appeared a single time. The V call is TRBV4-3, the J call TRBJ2-3; D unresolved. This CDR3 comprises 14 residues. V was trimmed by 3 bases and J by 5 bases, leaving 12 bases between them. Germline loops: CDR1 LGHNA, CDR2 YSLEER. DNA of the CDR3: TGCGCCAGCAGCCAGGGCCCCCCTGGAGATACGCAGTATTTT. It translates to CASSQGPPGDTQYF.

The chain combines TRBV6-5 with TRBJ1-1; D is possibly TRBD1 (5 bases). This CDR3 has 14 residues. V shed 9 bases and J shed 6 bases, with 20 bases lying between them. Germline values: CDR1 MNHEY, CDR2 SVGAGI. The CDR3 region has the DNA TGTGCCAGTACGGGCCACACCGGGGGGGCTGAAGCTTTCTTT. It encodes CASTGHTGGAEAFF.

This chain joins TRBV7-2 and TRBJ1-2, with TRBD1 matching over 9 bases. The CDR3 is 13 amino acids. V lost 5 bases and J lost 7; bases outside the gene matches: 5. CDR1 and CDR2 from the germline V gene are SGHTA and FQGNSA. CDR3 sequence: CASSRDREGGYTF. As DNA, the CDR3 is TGTGCCAGCAGCCGGGACAGGGAGGGTGGCTACACCTTC.

This clone was counted only a few times. This chain uses TRBV12-5 with TRBJ1-1, with D tentatively TRBD1 (6 bases). The V and J ends lost 6 bases and 6 bases respectively, with 14 bases between them. The CDR3 loop spans 13 amino acids. CDR1 is LGHNT and CDR2 is FRNRAP in the germline V gene. CDR3 bases: TGTGCTAGTGGGCTACAGGGTGTGGCTGAAGCTTTCTTT. This codes for CASGLQGVAEAFF.

The chain recombines TRBV2 with TRBJ1-2; possible D gene TRBD1, 6 bases. CDR3 length: 15 amino acids. Germline V CDR1 and CDR2: SNHLY, FYNNEI. Trimming shortened V by 5 bases and J by 4 bases, and 17 bases separated the two germline ends. CDR3 in amino acids: CASSPQGDGGYGYTF. The CDR3 DNA reads as TGTGCCAGCAGTCCACAGGGAGACGGTGGCTATGGCTACACCTTC. Combining the CDR3 with reference TRBV2 and TRBJ1-2 gives the whole variable domain EPEVTQTPSHQVTQMGQEVILRCVPISNHLYFYWYRQILGQKVEFLVSFYNNEISEKSEIFDDQFSVERPDGSNFTLKIRSTKLEDSAMYFCASSPQGDGGYGYTFGSGTRLTVV.

The rearrangement joins TRBV6-2 or TRBV6-3 to TRBJ1-5; no definite D call. The germline CDR1 and CDR2 sequences are MNHEY and SVGEGT. The CDR3 covers 15 residues. The V gene lost 3 bases and the J gene lost 4 bases, with 13 bases spanning the gap. In DNA form, the CDR3 reads TGTGCCAGCAGTTATGCGGGGAAATTGAATCAGCCCCAGCATTTT. This encodes CASSYAGKLNQPQHF.

This chain joins TRBV6-1 and TRBJ1-4; possibly TRBD1 for D (6 bases). Trimming took off 3 bases at V and 7 bases at J, with 12 bases between the two ends. The germline V gene has CDR1 MNHNS and CDR2 SASEGT. There are 14 residues in the CDR3. This CDR3 reads CASSDRDIGEKLFF. The CDR3 coding sequence is TGTGCCAGCAGTGACCGGGACATAGGTGAAAAACTGTTTTTT.

The chain is built from TRBV9 and TRBJ2-1; 10 bases match TRBD2. Looked up from germline, CDR1 is SGDLS and CDR2 is YYNGEE. The V gene end was trimmed by 0 bases and the J gene end by 4 bases; junction bases not matched to a gene: 10. The CDR3 loop spans 18 amino acids. CDR3 amino acids: CASSVGLAGEFPYNEQFF. The CDR3 DNA reads as TGTGCCAGCAGCGTAGGCCTAGCGGGGGAGTTCCCTTACAATGAGCAGTTCTTC.

The gene calls are TRBV11-3 and TRBJ2-3, with D possibly being TRBD2 (5 bases). From germline, CDR1 is SGHNT and CDR2 YENEEA. The CDR3 contains 14 residues. Trimming removed 5 bases at V and 0 bases at J, with 9 bases between. CDR3 loop: CASSPGLSTDTQYF. In DNA, the CDR3 is TGTGCCAGCAGCCCAGGACTGAGCACAGATACGCAGTATTTT.

There are many counts of this clone. This chain connects TRBV4-2 to TRBJ2-1; 10 bases line up with TRBD2. The CDR3 totals 16 residues. The V gene's germline CDR1 is LGHNA and CDR2 YNFKEQ. V gave up 0 bases and J gave up 4 bases; unmatched junction bases: 3. CDR3 coding DNA: TGTGCCAGCAGCCAAGACGGGACTAGCGAGTACAATGAGCAGTTCTTC. It translates to CASSQDGTSEYNEQFF.

V gene TRBV3-1 (or the pseudogene TRBV3-2) combines with J gene TRBJ1-2, with D possibly matching TRBD1 (5 bases). The V end was cut by 0 bases, the J end by 6 bases, with 11 bases between. The germline V gene has CDR1 LGHDT and CDR2 YNNKEL (reference sequence). This CDR3 has 14 amino acids. Here the CDR3 DNA reads TGTGCCAGCAGCCAAGATCAGGGTGGCCATGGCTACACCTTC. Its translation: CASSQDQGGHGYTF.

This chain joins TRBV2 and TRBJ1-5; TRBD1 is a possible D gene (5 bases). CDR1 is SNHLY and CDR2 is FYNNEI in the germline V gene. Trimming left V 7 bases short and J 3 bases short, with 13 bases between. This CDR3 spans 14 amino acids. The CDR3 DNA is TGTGCCAGCAACGGGGGGGGGACCAATCAGCCCCAGCATTTT. Protein sequence: CASNGGGTNQPQHF.

CDR3 DNA sequence: TGCGCCAGCAGCCCCCTTGAGAACCTCTATGGCTACACCTTC. This encodes CASSPLENLYGYTF. The rearrangement uses TRBV5-1 and TRBJ1-2, with D unclear. The germline V and J ends were trimmed by 4 bases and 4 bases, with 14 bases remaining between them. Germline CDR1 SGHRS, CDR2 YFSETQ. The CDR3 sequence is 14 residues long.

This chain uses TRBV6-5 with TRBJ2-7; possibly TRBD1 for D (6 bases). Germline V lookup: CDR1 MNHEY, CDR2 SVGAGI. This CDR3 comprises 16 residues. Trimming took 0 bases from V and 2 from J, leaving 14 bases between them. CDR3 bases: TGTGCCAGCAGTTACTCATGGGGGCGCGTCCCCTACGAGCAGTACTTC. Translation: CASSYSWGRVPYEQYF.